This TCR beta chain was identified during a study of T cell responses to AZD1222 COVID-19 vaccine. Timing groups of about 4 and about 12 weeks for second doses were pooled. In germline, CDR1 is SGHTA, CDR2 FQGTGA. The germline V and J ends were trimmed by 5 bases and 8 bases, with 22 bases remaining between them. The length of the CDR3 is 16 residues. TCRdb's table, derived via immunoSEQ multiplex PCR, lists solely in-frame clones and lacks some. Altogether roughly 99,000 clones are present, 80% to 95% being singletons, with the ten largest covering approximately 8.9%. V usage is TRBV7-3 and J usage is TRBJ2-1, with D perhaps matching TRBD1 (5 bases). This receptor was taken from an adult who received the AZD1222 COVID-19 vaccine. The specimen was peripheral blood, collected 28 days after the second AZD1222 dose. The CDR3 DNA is TGTGCCAGCAGCGAGAGAAGGGCAGGGTCGAACGATGAGCAGTTCTTC. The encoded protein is CASSERRAGSNDEQFF.